This TCR beta chain came from a study of T-cell reconstitution after alpha-beta-depleted transplantation in children. Trimming cost V 3 bases and J 13 bases, with 13 bases left between them. The germline V gene encodes CDR1 MNHEY and CDR2 SMNVEV (reference sequence). This CDR3 region has 13 residues. The TCRbeta library was prepared with unique molecular identifiers. MiXCR was run by TCRdb on the PCR reads, yielding one entry per CDR3 protein. The data hold about 610,000 distinct CDR3 sequences, with under 12% observed a single time. The receptor was derived from a human donor who donated a stem cell graft to a child with acute myeloid leukemia. The specimen was PBMCs from the stem cell graft donor, collected from the stem cell graft. This sequence joins TRBV27 and TRBJ1-6; D ambiguous. CDR3 DNA sequence: TGTGCCAGCAGTTTCCCGGACGGCCTGCCCCTCCACTTT. Translating gives CASSFPDGLPLHF.